This T cell receptor (beta chain) originates from a study of regulatory T cells in long-lasting Graves disease. Points from the study as a whole: Patients with persistent disease shared some 2,900 public clonotypes, outpacing the approximately 920 shared by new patients. TRBV28, TRBJ1-2 and TRBJ2-5 emerged as the favored segments in persistent disease.

Time point given: persistent/refractory GD, antithyroid drugs over 5 years with positive TRAb. Generation of the TCR library employed RNA extracted from PBMCs. Patients came through an endocrinology department, and that department was in Xi'an, China. Libraries of TCR beta came from iRepertoire HTBI primers plus Arm-PCR of CDR3 regions. MiXCR, applied by TCRdb to the multiplex PCR reads, yields one record per CDR3 protein. Altogether some 450,000 distinct CDR3 sequences are present, around 24% being singletons, with the ten largest covering over 25%. The V and J ends lost 5 bases and 9 bases respectively, with 16 bases between them. The CDR3 has 13 amino acids. Germline CDR1 LNHDA, CDR2 SQIVND (reference sequence). As to this clonotype: What it binds is not known.

The sequence was collected from a female donor with Graves disease. The chain recombines TRBV19 with TRBJ2-5; D possibly corresponds to TRBD2 (5 bases). The specimen was peripheral blood mononuclear cells (PBMCs), collected when the disease was refractory, from a patient treated with antithyroid drugs. CDR3 residues: CASSFGAKEAQYF. CDR3 DNA sequence: TGTGCCAGTAGTTTCGGCGCCAAGGAGGCCCAGTACTTC.